A single sample is the source of the 17 T cell receptor beta chains below, sequenced in a study of Graves' ophthalmopathy and Graves' hyperthyroidism. For repertoire sequencing, the TCR beta CDR3 regions were amplified from RNA transcripts. HTBI-primed RT-PCR formed the first round, and a multiplex PCR formed the second. TCRdb used MiXCR to reprocess the multiplex PCR reads, holding one entry per CDR3 protein. The table includes about 410,000 distinct CDR3 sequences, around 17% detected once. The sequencing input was peripheral blood. These receptors were taken from a woman aged 18-29 years with Graves' ophthalmopathy.

This clonotype occurred many times. The genes are TRBV20-1 and TRBJ2-7; 8 nucleotides agree with TRBD1. This CDR3 is 15 amino acids long. Germline values: CDR1 DFQATT, CDR2 SNEGSKA (reference sequence). V was pared by 0 bases and J by 4 bases, with 8 bases of the junction left unmatched. The CDR3 nucleotides are TGCAGTGCTAGAGACCGACAGGGGCTCAAGTACGAGCAGTACTTC. Amino acid sequence: CSARDRQGLKYEQYF.

This clonotype was observed many times. The V call is TRBV28, the J call TRBJ1-3; D is ambiguous. Germline assignment: CDR1 MDHEN and CDR2 SYDVKM. There are 16 residues in the CDR3. V was cut by 0 bases and J by 4 bases, with 13 bases left in between. The DNA for the CDR3 is TGTGCCAGCAGTTTATGGGACGGAGTACGAGGAAACACCATATATTTT. This sequence encodes CASSLWDGVRGNTIYF. Full variable domain (missing parts from reference TRBV28 and TRBJ1-3): DVKVTQSSRYLVKRTGEKVFLECVQDMDHENMFWYRQDPGLGLRLIYFSYDVKMKEKGDIPEGYSVSREKKERFSLILESASTNQTSMYLCASSLWDGVRGNTIYFGEGSWLTVV.

This clonotype was observed at least ten times. The chain links TRBV10-1 to TRBJ2-7; 8 nucleotides align to TRBD2. This CDR3 region has 15 residues. Germline lookup yields CDR1 WNHNN and CDR2 SYGVQD (reference sequence). Losses at the gene ends were 4 bases for V and 3 bases for J; bases not matched to a gene: 8. CDR3 nucleotides: TGCGCCAGCAGTGCGCGCGGGAGGCCCTTCTACGAGCAGTACTTC. Translating gives CASSARGRPFYEQYF.

This clonotype showed up just once. The rearrangement joins TRBV6-2 or TRBV6-3 to TRBJ2-5; D perhaps matches TRBD1 (5 bases). Trimming pared 3 bases from V and 5 bases from J, leaving 10 bases between. This CDR3 has 13 residues. From germline, CDR1 is MNHEY and CDR2 SVGEGT. CDR3 loop: CASSYQGRETQYF. CDR3 coding DNA: TGTGCCAGCAGTTATCAGGGTCGCGAGACCCAGTACTTC.

V and J are TRBV11-2 and TRBJ1-1, with a tentative D call TRBD1 (5 bases). V dropped 5 bases and J dropped 5 bases, with 18 bases sitting between them. This CDR3 has 15 amino acids. The germline gives CDR1 SGHAT, CDR2 FQNNGV. The CDR3 region is CASSPSSRVRTEAFF. As DNA, the CDR3 is TGTGCCAGCAGCCCTAGTAGCAGGGTGAGGACTGAAGCTTTCTTT.

This clonotype was detected many times. The chain links TRBV10-1 to TRBJ1-1; D gene uncertain. CDR1 is WNHNN and CDR2 is SYGVQD in the germline V gene (reference sequence). The CDR3 loop spans 16 amino acids. V was trimmed by 3 bases and J by 4 bases, leaving 18 bases between them. The CDR3 reads CASSESKTGRRTEAFF. DNA of the CDR3: TGCGCCAGCAGTGAATCAAAAACGGGGAGGCGCACTGAAGCTTTCTTT.

This rearrangement joins TRBV20-1 to TRBJ2-5; 11 nucleotides line up with TRBD2. Per germline, CDR1 DFQATT and CDR2 SNEGSKA (reference sequence). CDR3 length equals 14 residues. Trimming took 5 bases from V and 2 from J; bases not matched to a gene: 4. This CDR3 reads CSAPVAGGQETQYF. Written as DNA, the CDR3 is TGCAGTGCTCCGGTAGCGGGGGGGCAAGAGACCCAGTACTTC.

This sequence joins TRBV28 and TRBJ1-1; the D gene is possibly TRBD1 (5 bases). Deletions cut 10 bases from V and 11 bases from J, with 23 bases between. The germline V gene encodes CDR1 MDHEN and CDR2 SYDVKM. The CDR3 contains 13 residues. The chain's CDR3 is CAIRARAGDAAFF. The CDR3 nucleotides are TGTGCCATCAGAGCGAGAGCGGGGGATGCGGCTTTCTTT.

This clonotype was observed at least ten times. The rearrangement uses TRBV13 and TRBJ1-6, with D unresolved. The V gene's germline CDR1 is PRHDT and CDR2 FYEKMQ (reference sequence). Trimming cost V 5 bases and J 3 bases, with 17 bases left between them. The CDR3 totals 17 residues. The CDR3: CASSARRREGYNSPLHF. The CDR3 DNA reads TGTGCCAGCAGCGCGCGGCGACGGGAGGGCTATAATTCACCCCTCCACTTT.

This clonotype was found many times. V gene TRBV7-2 combines with J gene TRBJ2-2; 7 bases agree with TRBD1. Per germline, CDR1 SGHTA and CDR2 FQGNSA. This CDR3 spans 13 amino acids. J lost 6 bases, V lost 5 bases, and 3 bases had no gene match. CDR3 nucleotide sequence: TGTGCCAGCAGCCCCGACAGGGCCGGGGAGCTGTTTTTT. Protein sequence: CASSPDRAGELFF.

This clonotype was seen many times. The chain is built from TRBV11-2 and TRBJ1-1, with D possibly matching TRBD1 (5 bases). The germline V and J ends were trimmed by 5 bases and 0 bases, with 13 bases remaining between them. This CDR3 comprises 15 residues. CDR1 and CDR2 from the germline V gene are SGHAT and FQNNGV. The CDR3 nucleotides are TGTGCCAGCAGCCCTACCAGGGAAGTGAACACTGAAGCTTTCTTT. Encoded protein: CASSPTREVNTEAFF. The full variable domain, its missing parts supplied by reference TRBV11-2 and TRBJ1-1, is EAGVAQSPRYKIIEKRQSVAFWCNPISGHATLYWYQQILGQGPKLLIQFQNNGVVDDSQLPKDRFSAERLKGVDSTLKIQPAKLEDSAVYLCASSPTREVNTEAFFGQGTRLTVV.

In this sample, this clonotype turned up many times. The chain uses TRBV6-5 and TRBJ1-6; D gene ambiguous. The germline V and J ends were trimmed by 2 bases and 10 bases, with 12 bases remaining between them. The CDR3 runs 14 residues. Looked up from germline, CDR1 is MNHEY and CDR2 is SVGAGI. The CDR3 DNA is TGTGCCAGCAGTTACGGCCTGGGTGGATCACCCCTCCACTTT. This sequence encodes CASSYGLGGSPLHF.

This clonotype was counted ten times or more. V is TRBV28 and J is TRBJ1-5; tentative D call: TRBD1 (5 bases). The germline gives CDR1 MDHEN, CDR2 SYDVKM. Trimming removed 5 bases at V and 9 bases at J, with 14 bases between. CDR3 length: 13 amino acids. This CDR3 reads CASSTGTSMPQHF. In DNA, the CDR3 is TGTGCCAGCAGTACCGGGACCTCGATGCCCCAGCATTTT.

This clonotype was seen a few times. The rearrangement links TRBV24-1 to TRBJ2-5, with 10 bases fitting TRBD2. The ends lost 7 bases at V and 5 bases at J; junction bases unmatched: 12. Germline lookup yields CDR1 KGHDR and CDR2 SFDVKD. The CDR3 has 16 amino acids. The chain's CDR3 is CATSGGLAALQETQYF. As DNA, the CDR3 is TGTGCCACCAGCGGAGGACTAGCGGCATTGCAGGAGACCCAGTACTTC.

At least ten counts were recorded for this clonotype. This chain connects TRBV12-3 or TRBV12-4 to TRBJ1-1; D not certain. The CDR3 covers 13 residues. V lost 3 bases, J lost 5 bases, and 10 bases lay in between. This chain's CDR3 is CASSFGQVTEAFF. The CDR3 coding sequence is TGTGCCAGCAGTTTTGGCCAGGTGACTGAAGCTTTCTTT.

This clonotype was detected many times. This chain links TRBV29-1 with TRBJ1-2; TRBD1 aligns across 9 bases. Germline trimming cut 5 bases from V and 6 bases from J; bases unmatched to any gene: 7. The germline gives CDR1 SQVTM, CDR2 ANQGSEA. The CDR3 extends over 13 amino acids. This CDR3 reads CSVPIRTGDGYTF. CDR3 in DNA: TGCAGCGTTCCCATCCGGACAGGGGATGGCTACACCTTC.

Many counts were recorded for this clonotype. CDR3 residues: CASSNHRVIDYEQYF. The CDR3 DNA follows: TGTGCCAGCAGTAACCACAGGGTAATAGACTACGAGCAGTACTTC. The chain uses TRBV6-5 and TRBJ2-7, with D perhaps TRBD1 (6 bases). The CDR3 totals 15 residues. Trimming cost V 5 bases and J 3 bases, with 17 bases left between them. The germline V gene has CDR1 MNHEY and CDR2 SVGAGI.